This T cell receptor (beta chain) derives from a study of blood T cell repertoires in COVID-19. Study-wide context: Samples representing acute and convalescent COVID-19 were sourced from the United States, Italy and Spain. The cDNA or gDNA used as material had been derived from T cells, B-cell-depleted T cells, or PBMCs.

Profiled with immunoSEQ multiplex PCR; TCRdb holds only in-frame clones, not every one. The sample yields 250,000 to 350,000 clones, about nine tenths seen once. V was pared by 3 bases and J by 7 bases, with 3 bases of the junction left unmatched. The CDR3 totals 12 residues. Germline V gene data show CDR1 as SGDLS and CDR2 as YYNGEE. Sequenced: peripheral blood. This clonotype originated in a woman aged 50 to 65 who had recovered from COVID-19. The V and J genes are TRBV9 and TRBJ1-2, with 7 bases matching TRBD1. Here the CDR3 reads CASSGNRGGYTF. The CDR3 DNA is TGTGCCAGCAGCGGAAACAGGGGTGGCTACACCTTC.